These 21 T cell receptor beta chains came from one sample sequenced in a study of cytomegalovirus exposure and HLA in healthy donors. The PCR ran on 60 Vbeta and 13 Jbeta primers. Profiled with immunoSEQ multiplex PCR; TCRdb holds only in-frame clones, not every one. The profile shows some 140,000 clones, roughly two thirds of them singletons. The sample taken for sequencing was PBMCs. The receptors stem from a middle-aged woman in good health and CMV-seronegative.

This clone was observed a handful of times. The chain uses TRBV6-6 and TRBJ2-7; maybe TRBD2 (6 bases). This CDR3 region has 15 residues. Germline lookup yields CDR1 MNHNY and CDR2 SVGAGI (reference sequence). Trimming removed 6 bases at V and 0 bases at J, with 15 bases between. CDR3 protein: CASRDSGGSSYEQYF. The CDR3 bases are TGTGCCAGCAGGGATTCCGGGGGTAGCTCCTACGAGCAGTACTTC.

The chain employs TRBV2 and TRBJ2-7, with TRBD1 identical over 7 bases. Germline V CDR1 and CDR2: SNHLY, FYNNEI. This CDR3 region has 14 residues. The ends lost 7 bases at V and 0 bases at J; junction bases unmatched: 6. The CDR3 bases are TGTGCCAGCAAGATGACAGGGAGCTCCTACGAGCAGTACTTC. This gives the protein CASKMTGSSYEQYF.

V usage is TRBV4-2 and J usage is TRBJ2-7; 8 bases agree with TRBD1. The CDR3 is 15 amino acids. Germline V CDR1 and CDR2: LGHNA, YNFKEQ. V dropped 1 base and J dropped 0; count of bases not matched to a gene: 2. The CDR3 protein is CASSQAGQGSYEQYF. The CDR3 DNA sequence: TGTGCCAGCAGCCAAGCCGGACAGGGCTCCTACGAGCAGTACTTC.

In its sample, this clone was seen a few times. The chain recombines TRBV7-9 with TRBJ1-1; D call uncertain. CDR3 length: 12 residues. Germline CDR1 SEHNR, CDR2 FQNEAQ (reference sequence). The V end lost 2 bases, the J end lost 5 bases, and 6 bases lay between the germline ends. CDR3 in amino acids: CASSLSGTEAFF. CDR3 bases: TGTGCCAGCAGCTTATCCGGTACTGAAGCTTTCTTT.

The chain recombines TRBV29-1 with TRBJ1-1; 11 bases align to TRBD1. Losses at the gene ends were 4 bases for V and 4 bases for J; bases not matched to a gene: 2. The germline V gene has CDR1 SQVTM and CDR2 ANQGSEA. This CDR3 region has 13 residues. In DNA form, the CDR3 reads TGCAGCGTTGGGACAGGGGGCGGCACTGAAGCTTTCTTT. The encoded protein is CSVGTGGGTEAFF.

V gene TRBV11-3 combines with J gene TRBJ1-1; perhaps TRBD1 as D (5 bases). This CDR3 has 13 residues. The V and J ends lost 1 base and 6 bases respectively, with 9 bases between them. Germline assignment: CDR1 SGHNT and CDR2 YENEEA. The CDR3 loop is CASSLGRGAEAFF. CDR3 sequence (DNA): TGTGCCAGCAGCTTAGGGAGGGGCGCTGAAGCTTTCTTT.

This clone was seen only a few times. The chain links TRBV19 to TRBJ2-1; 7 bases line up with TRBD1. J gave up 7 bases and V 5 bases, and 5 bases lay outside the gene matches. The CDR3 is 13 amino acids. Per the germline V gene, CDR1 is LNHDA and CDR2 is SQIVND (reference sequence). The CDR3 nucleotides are TGTGCCAGTAGTTCCTACAGGGGTAATGAGCAGTTCTTC. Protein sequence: CASSSYRGNEQFF.

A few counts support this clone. CDR3 protein: CASSFNGAGRTSTEAFF. In DNA, the CDR3 is TGCGCCAGCAGCTTTAATGGGGCAGGGCGGACGAGTACTGAAGCTTTCTTT. The chain carries TRBV5-1 and TRBJ1-1; tentative D call: TRBD1 (5 bases). This CDR3 region has 17 residues. V was trimmed by 2 bases and J by 5 bases, leaving 22 bases between them. Germline V gene lookup returns CDR1 SGHRS and CDR2 YFSETQ.

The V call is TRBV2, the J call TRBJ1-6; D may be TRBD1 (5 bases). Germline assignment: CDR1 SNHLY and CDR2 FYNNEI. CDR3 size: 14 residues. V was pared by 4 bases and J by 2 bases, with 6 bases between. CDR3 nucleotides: TGTGCCAGCAGTGGGGGGGCCTATAATTCACCCCTCCACTTT. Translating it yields CASSGGAYNSPLHF.

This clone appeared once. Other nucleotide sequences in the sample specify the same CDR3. The CDR3 here is CASSLGGGSYEQYF. Here the CDR3 DNA reads TGCGCCAGCAGCTTGGGGGGGGGCTCCTACGAGCAGTACTTC. V is TRBV5-1 and J is TRBJ2-7; 7 nucleotides match TRBD2. Germline-derived CDR1 and CDR2 are SGHRS and YFSETQ. The CDR3 spans 14 residues. V gave up 0 bases and J gave up 0 bases; unmatched junction bases: 0.

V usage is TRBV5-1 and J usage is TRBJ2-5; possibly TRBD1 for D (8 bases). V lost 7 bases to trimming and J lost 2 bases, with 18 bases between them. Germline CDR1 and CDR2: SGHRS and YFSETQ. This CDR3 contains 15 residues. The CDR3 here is CASQRNRGGQETQYF. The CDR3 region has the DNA TGCGCCAGCCAAAGAAACAGGGGGGGGCAAGAGACCCAGTACTTC.

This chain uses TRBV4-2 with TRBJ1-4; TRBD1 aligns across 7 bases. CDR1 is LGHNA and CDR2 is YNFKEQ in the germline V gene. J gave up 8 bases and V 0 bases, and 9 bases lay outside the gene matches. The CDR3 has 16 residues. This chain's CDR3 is CASSQDPAAGGEKLFF. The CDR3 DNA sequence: TGTGCCAGCAGCCAAGATCCGGCTGCAGGGGGGGAAAAACTGTTTTTT.

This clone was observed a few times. CDR3 sequence reads: CASSLGAGGRDSPLHF. Written as DNA, the CDR3 is TGCGCCAGCAGCTTGGGGGCAGGTGGAAGAGATTCACCCCTCCACTTT. The genes are TRBV5-1 and TRBJ1-6, with D uncertain. The CDR3 extends over 16 amino acids. Germline CDR1 reads SGHRS; CDR2 reads YFSETQ. V dropped 0 bases and J dropped 8 bases, with 15 bases sitting between them.

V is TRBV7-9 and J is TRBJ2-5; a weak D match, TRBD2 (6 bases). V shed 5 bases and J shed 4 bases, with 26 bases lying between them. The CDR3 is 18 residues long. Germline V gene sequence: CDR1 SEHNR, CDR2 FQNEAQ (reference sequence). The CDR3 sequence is CASSAYQRRGGGLETQYF. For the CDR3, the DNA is TGTGCCAGCAGCGCATATCAAAGAAGGGGAGGTGGATTAGAGACCCAGTACTTC.

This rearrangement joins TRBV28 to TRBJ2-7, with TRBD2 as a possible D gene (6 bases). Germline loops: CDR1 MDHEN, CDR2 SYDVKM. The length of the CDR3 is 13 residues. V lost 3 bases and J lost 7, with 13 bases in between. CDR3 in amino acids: CASSFTGTREQYV. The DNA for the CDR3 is TGTGCCAGCAGTTTCACGGGGACTCGTGAGCAGTACGTC.

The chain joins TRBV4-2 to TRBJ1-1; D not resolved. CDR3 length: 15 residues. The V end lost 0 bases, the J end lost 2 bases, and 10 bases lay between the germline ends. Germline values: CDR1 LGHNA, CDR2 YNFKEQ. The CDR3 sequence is CASSQDGLGNTEAFF. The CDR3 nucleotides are TGTGCCAGCAGCCAAGACGGGTTGGGTAACACTGAAGCTTTCTTT.

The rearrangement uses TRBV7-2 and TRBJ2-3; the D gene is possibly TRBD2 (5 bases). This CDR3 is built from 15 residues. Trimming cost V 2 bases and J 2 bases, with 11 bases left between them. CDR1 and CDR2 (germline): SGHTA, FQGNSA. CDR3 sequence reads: CASSLSGSVTDTQYF. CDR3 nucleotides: TGTGCCAGCAGCTTAAGCGGTTCAGTCACAGATACGCAGTATTTT.

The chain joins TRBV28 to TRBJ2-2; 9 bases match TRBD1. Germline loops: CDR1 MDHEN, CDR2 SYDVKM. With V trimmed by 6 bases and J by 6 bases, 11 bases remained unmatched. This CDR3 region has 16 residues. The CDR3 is CASSLEKRTGAGELFF. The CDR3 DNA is TGTGCCAGCAGCCTAGAGAAACGGACAGGGGCCGGGGAGCTGTTTTTT.

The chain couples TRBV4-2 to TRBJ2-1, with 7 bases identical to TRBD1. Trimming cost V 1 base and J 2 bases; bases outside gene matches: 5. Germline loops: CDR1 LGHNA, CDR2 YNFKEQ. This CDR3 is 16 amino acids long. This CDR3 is CASSQARGSAYNEQFF. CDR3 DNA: TGTGCCAGCAGCCAAGCCAGGGGGAGTGCCTACAATGAGCAGTTCTTC.

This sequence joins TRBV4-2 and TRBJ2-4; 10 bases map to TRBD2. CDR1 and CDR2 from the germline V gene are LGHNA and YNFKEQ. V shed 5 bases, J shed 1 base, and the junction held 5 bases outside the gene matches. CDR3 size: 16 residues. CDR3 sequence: CASSNSGGAAKNIQYF. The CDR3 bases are TGTGCCAGCAGCAACAGCGGGGGGGCTGCCAAAAACATTCAGTACTTC.

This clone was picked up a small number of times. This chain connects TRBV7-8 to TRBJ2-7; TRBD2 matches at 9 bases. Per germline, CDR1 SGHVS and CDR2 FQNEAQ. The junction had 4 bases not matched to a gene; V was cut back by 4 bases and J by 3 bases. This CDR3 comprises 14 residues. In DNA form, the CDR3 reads TGTGCCAGCAGCTACGGACTAGCGATCTACGAGCAGTACTTC. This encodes CASSYGLAIYEQYF.